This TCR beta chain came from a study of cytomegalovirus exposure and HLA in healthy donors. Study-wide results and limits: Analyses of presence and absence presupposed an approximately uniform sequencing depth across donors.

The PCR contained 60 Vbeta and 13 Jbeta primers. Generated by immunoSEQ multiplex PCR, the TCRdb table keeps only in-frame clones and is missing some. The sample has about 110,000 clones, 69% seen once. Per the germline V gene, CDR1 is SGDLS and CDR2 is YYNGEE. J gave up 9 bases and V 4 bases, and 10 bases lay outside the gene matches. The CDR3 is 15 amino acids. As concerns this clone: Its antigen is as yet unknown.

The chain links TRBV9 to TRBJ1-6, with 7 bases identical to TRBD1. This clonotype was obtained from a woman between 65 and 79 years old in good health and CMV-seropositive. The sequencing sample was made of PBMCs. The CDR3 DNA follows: TGTGCCAGCAGCCCCTATGGGACAGCGGGTTCACCCCTCCACTTT. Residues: CASSPYGTAGSPLHF.